The entry that follows covers one T cell receptor (beta chain) sequence. Residents of approximately 25 US areas, aged about 18 to 95 years, made up the participants. Donors were grouped by their self-reported clinical history. Germline CDR1 and CDR2: SGHRS and YFSETQ. The CDR3 contains 16 residues. The V gene lost 4 bases and the J gene lost 1 base, with 18 bases spanning the gap. These data belong to a study of blood T cell repertoires in COVID-19. Source study methods: Amplification from reference gene primers served as the basis for estimated nucleated cell counts. Sequenced by immunoSEQ multiplex PCR; TCRdb stores in-frame clones only, minus some. The V and J calls and clone size come from that table; D and trimming were worked out from the DNA. This table holds 300,000 or so clones, 85% to 90% found once.

The chain has TRBV5-1 and TRBJ2-7, with TRBD2 as a possible D gene (7 bases). This TCR was sampled from a woman aged 18-29 years who had recovered from COVID-19. The sequenced sample consisted of PBMCs or T cells enriched from blood (not recorded which). This CDR3 reads CASSPLGGADSYEQYF. The CDR3 region has the DNA TGCGCCAGCAGCCCCCTGGGGGGGGCTGATTCCTACGAGCAGTACTTC.